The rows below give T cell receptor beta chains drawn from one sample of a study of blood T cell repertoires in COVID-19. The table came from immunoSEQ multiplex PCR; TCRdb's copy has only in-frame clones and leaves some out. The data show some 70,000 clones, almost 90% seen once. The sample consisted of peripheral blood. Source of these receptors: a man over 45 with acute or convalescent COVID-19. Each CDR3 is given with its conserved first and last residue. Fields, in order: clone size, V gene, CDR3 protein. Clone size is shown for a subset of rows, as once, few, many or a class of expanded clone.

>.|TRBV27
CASSRQGMDYGYTF
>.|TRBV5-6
CASSLYRLPNYGYTF
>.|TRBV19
CASTRGLTVAKNIQYF
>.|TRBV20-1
CSASRGVRETQYF
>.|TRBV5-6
CASSSRGLYNEQFF
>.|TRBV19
CASSMSLDRGRDGYTF
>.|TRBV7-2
CASSLAQGGVLFF
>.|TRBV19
CASSMGTGAGGTGELFF
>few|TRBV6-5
CASSYSWRGTYEQYF
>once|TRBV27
CASSPTGQGVTEAFF
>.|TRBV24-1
CATRPGDRGYNEQFF
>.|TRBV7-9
CASSRPTGGKLETQYF
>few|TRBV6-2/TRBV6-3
CASSSRGDYNEQFF
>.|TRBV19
CASTPGHIFNYGYTF
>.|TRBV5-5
CASSHSAGGGEQYF
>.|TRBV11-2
CAGSSGRAAEQFF
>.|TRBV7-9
CASSSIRGGRNSPLHF
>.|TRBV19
CASFGTGLYQPQHF
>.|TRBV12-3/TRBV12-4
CASSGTGLTEAFF
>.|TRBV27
CASSRTGYYGYTF
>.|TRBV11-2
CASSLDGPGMNTEAFF
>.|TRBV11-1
CASSHPRGEGSYGYTF
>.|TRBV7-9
CASSLFGSEFQPQHF
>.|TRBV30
CAWSVLREANYGYTF
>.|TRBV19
CASSQGGDYNEQFF
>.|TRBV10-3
CAISGLDTDTQYF
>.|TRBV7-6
CASSLGFLAGGPGNEQFF
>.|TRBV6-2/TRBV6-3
CASSSYRVANYGYTF
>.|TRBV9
CASSASPDYLTDTQYF
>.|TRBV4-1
CASSEGSGGAFF
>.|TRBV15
CATSRNSGRGLYEQYF
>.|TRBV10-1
CASSRNTEAFF
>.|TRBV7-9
CASGKGALSGNTIYF
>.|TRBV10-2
CASSEPGLAGGVTGELFF